This T cell receptor (beta chain) was identified in a study of a mutant IDH1 vaccine in newly diagnosed glioma. Study information: Onset of vaccination occurred 4-6 weeks following radiotherapy alone, or with temozolomide cycles.

Time point in this sample: week 35, safety follow-up. Topical imiquimod was applied with each vaccine dose, which held 300 ug of mutant IDH1 20-mer peptide. To note about this clone: No antigen is known for it.

Study conclusions and caveats: Immune responses arising from the vaccine appeared in 80% to 95% of patients.

CDR3 length: 16 residues. CDR1 is SQVTM and CDR2 is ANQGSEA in the germline V gene. Between the trimmed V and J ends, which lost 6 bases and 0 bases, there was a span of 18 bases. Produced via immunoSEQ multiplex PCR; TCRdb's table is partial and in-frame only. The repertoire has around 30,000 clones, about four fifths of them found once; the top ten carry about 3.2%. J is TRBJ1-5 and V is TRBV29-1; TRBD1 is a possible D gene (5 bases). The origin of this receptor is a man in his forties with glioma. Some clones in this sample may be carry-over from other donors' samples. The material was PBMCs, obtained from a glioma patient whose treatment included an IDH1 peptide vaccine. Here the CDR3 DNA reads TGCAGCGTCGGCATGCTGAACCAGGGTAGCAATCAGCCCCAGCATTTT. Translating gives CSVGMLNQGSNQPQHF. The variable domain in full, completed from reference TRBV29-1 and TRBJ1-5, reads SAVISQKPSRDICQRGTSLTIQCQVDSQVTMMFWYRQQPGQSLTLIATANQGSEATYESGFVIDKFPISRPNLTFSTLTVSNMSPEDSSIYLCSVGMLNQGSNQPQHFGDGTRLSIL.